What follows describes a single T cell receptor (beta chain). The sample is drawn from a study of blood T cell repertoires in COVID-19. The junction had 2 bases not matched to a gene; V was cut back by 8 bases and J by 3 bases. The CDR3 totals 11 residues. Germline V gives CDR1 DFQATT, CDR2 SNEGSKA (reference sequence). The method was immunoSEQ multiplex PCR; TCRdb's version includes in-frame clones alone and lacks a portion of them. The data contain around 320,000 clones, under 90% of them singletons. This sequence joins TRBV20-1 and TRBJ2-7; the match to TRBD2 covers 9 bases. Sequences were obtained from peripheral blood. This receptor was taken from a woman in her 30s with COVID-19, enrolled during active disease. DNA for the CDR3: TGCAGTCGCGGGGGGGGCTACGAGCAGTACTTC. This codes for CSRGGGYEQYF.